This T cell receptor beta chain was observed in a study of spatial heterogeneity in lung cancer. Study as a whole: Among detected sequences, beta-chain ones consistently exceeded alpha-chain ones in number. General study points: Expanded alpha and beta TCR counts within tumors tracked tumor mutation counts. Among tumor T cells, estimated coverage was approximately 7% for alpha chains and around 13% for beta chains.

The germline V gene has CDR1 KGHSH and CDR2 LQKENI. V was cut by 0 bases and J by 4 bases, with 16 bases left in between. The CDR3 has 17 amino acids. TCRdb reprocessed the 5' RACE reads via MiXCR and lists one record per CDR3 protein. This sample has over 15,000 distinct CDR3 sequences, with approximately 6.5% found just once. This clonotype was counted many times. As yet, its antigen is unknown. Time point here: sample taken at primary tumor resection. Just over 70 TRACERx patients with early, untreated non-small cell lung cancer donated samples. The source was lung tumor tissue, collected at surgery. The receptor was derived from a female donor with early-stage non-small cell lung cancer. This chain joins TRBV18 and TRBJ1-5; D is ambiguous. CDR3 amino acids: CASSPPTGSLGNQPQHF. CDR3 sequence (DNA): TGTGCCAGCTCACCACCGACGGGGAGTCTTGGGAATCAGCCCCAGCATTTT.